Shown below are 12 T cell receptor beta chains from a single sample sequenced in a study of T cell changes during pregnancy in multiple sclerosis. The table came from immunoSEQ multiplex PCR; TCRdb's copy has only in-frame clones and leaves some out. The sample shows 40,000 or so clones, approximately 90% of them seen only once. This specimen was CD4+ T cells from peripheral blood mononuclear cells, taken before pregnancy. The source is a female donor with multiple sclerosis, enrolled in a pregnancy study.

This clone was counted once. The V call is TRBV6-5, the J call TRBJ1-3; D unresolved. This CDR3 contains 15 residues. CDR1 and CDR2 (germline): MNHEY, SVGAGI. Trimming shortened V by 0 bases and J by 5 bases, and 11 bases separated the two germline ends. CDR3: CASSYSPGPRNTIYF. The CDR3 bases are TGTGCCAGCAGTTACTCCCCTGGCCCGCGAAACACCATATATTTT.

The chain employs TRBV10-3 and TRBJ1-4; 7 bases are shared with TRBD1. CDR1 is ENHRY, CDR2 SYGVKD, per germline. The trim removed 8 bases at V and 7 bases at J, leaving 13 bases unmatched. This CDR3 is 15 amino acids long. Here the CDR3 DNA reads TGTGCCATCCGTAGGGGACAGAGCATCGGTGAAAAACTGTTTTTT. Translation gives CAIRRGQSIGEKLFF.

CDR3 sequence reads: CASSLPGQSSGANVLTF. The CDR3 DNA reads as TGCGCCAGCAGCTTACCGGGACAGAGCTCTGGGGCCAACGTCCTGACTTTC. The rearrangement links TRBV5-1 to TRBJ2-6; 7 nucleotides match TRBD1. In germline, CDR1 is SGHRS, CDR2 YFSETQ. Trimming at V came to 2 bases and at J to 0 bases, leaving 5 bases not matched to a gene. The CDR3 is 17 amino acids.

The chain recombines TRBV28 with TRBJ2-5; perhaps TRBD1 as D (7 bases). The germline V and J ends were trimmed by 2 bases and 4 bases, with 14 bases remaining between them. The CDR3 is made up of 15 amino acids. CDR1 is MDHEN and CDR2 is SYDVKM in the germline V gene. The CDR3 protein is CASSLRGTVIETQYF. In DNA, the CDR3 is TGTGCCAGCAGTTTACGCGGGACAGTGATAGAGACCCAGTACTTC.

CDR3 DNA: TGCGCCAGCAGCTTGGGTGGGACAGGGCAATTCAGGGAAGCTTTCTTT. Translating gives CASSLGGTGQFREAFF. The chain combines TRBV5-1 with TRBJ1-1, with 9 bases matching TRBD1. Looked up from germline, CDR1 is SGHRS and CDR2 is YFSETQ. V shed 0 bases, J shed 8 bases, and the junction held 11 bases outside the gene matches. This CDR3 contains 16 residues.

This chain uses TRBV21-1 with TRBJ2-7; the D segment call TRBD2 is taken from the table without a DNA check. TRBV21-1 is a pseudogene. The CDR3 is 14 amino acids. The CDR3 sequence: CASSKVGSAYEQYF. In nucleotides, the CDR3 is TGTGCCAGCAGCAAAGTAGGGAGTGCCTACGAGCAGTACTTC.

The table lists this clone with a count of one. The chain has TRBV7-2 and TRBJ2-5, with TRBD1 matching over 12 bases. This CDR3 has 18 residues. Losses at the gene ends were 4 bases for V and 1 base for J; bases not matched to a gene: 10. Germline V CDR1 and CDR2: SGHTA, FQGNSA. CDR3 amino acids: CASSYKTGTGGAQETQYF. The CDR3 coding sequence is TGTGCCAGCAGCTATAAAACCGGGACAGGGGGCGCCCAAGAGACCCAGTACTTC.

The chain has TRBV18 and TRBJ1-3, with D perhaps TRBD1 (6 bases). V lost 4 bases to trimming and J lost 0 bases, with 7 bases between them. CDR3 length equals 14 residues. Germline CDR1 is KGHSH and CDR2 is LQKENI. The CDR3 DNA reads TGTGCCAGCTCACGGGGGCTCTCTGGAAACACCATATATTTT. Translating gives CASSRGLSGNTIYF. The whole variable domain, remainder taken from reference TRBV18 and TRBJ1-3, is NAGVMQNPRHLVRRRGQEARLRCSPMKGHSHVYWYRQLPEEGLKFMVYLQKENIIDESGMPKERFSAEFPKEGPSILRIQQVVRGDSAAYFCASSRGLSGNTIYFGEGSWLTVV.

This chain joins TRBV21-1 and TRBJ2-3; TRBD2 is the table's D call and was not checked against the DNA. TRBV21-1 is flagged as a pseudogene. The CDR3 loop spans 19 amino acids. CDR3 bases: TGTGCCAGCAGCAAAGGTCCGCGGCGGGTACACTTTAGCACAGATACGCAGTATTTT. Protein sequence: CASSKGPRRVHFSTDTQYF.

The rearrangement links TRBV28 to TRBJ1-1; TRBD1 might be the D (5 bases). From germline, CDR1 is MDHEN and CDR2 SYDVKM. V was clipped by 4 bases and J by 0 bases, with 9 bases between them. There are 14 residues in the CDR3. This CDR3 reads CASSSSGMNTEAFF. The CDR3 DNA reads TGTGCCAGCAGTTCATCAGGGATGAACACTGAAGCTTTCTTT.

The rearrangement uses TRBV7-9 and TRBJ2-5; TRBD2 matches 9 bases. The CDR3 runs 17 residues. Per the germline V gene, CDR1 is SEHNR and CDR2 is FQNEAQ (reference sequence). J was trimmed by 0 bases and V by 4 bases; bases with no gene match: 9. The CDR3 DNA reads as TGTGCCAGCAGCTCCGGGGTAGCGGGGGAGTACCAAGAGACCCAGTACTTC. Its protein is CASSSGVAGEYQETQYF.

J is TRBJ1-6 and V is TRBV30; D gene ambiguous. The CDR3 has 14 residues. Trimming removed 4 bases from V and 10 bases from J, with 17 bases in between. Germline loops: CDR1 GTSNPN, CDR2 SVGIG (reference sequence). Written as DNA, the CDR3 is TGTGCCTGGAAGTCGGCGGGTGCAAACTCACCCCTCCACTTT. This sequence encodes CAWKSAGANSPLHF. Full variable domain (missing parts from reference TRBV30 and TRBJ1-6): SQTIHQWPATLVQPVGSPLSLECTVEGTSNPNLYWYRQAAGRGLQLLFYSVGIGQISSEVPQNLSASRPQDRQFILSSKKLLLSDSGFYLCAWKSAGANSPLHFGNGTRLTVT.